This is a list of T cell receptor beta chains from one sample in a study of CD8 T cells in Susac syndrome. TCRdb ran MiXCR on the immunoSEQ multiplex PCR reads and lists one entry per CDR3 protein. The data contain some 150,000 distinct CDR3 sequences, approximately 94% of them singletons. The source material was CD4+ T cells from PBMCs. The receptor set was obtained from a human donor in good health. Each CDR3 is given with its conserved first and last residue. Fields, in order: clone size, J gene, V gene, D gene, CDR3 protein, CDR3 DNA. D genes are given only for firm matches. Clone size is stated in some rows and not others, as once, few, many or a class when expanded.

NA,TRBJ2-1,TRBV10-3,NA,CAISESISEQFF,TGTGCCATCAGTGAGTCGATCTCGGAGCAGTTCTTC
NA,TRBJ1-2,TRBV12-3/TRBV12-4,NA,CASSFLPGQRTYGYTF,TGTGCCAGCAGTTTTCTCCCCGGACAGAGGACGTATGGCTACACCTTC
NA,TRBJ1-5,TRBV10-3,NA,CAISESRLNSNQPQHF,TGTGCCATCAGTGAGTCGAGACTAAATAGCAATCAGCCCCAGCATTTT
once,TRBJ2-1,TRBV12-3/TRBV12-4,NA,CASSSGSRNEQFF,TGTGCCAGCAGTTCCGGGTCGCGCAATGAGCAGTTCTTC
NA,TRBJ2-7,TRBV4-2,NA,CASSQRVGRVYEQYF,TGTGCCAGCAGCCAAAGGGTGGGTCGGGTCTACGAGCAGTACTTC
NA,TRBJ1-2,TRBV10-3,NA,CAISGLSVYGYTF,TGTGCCATCAGTGGACTCTCGGTTTATGGCTACACCTTC
NA,TRBJ1-2,TRBV7-9,NA,CASTTQGGFGYTF,TGTGCCAGCACCACTCAGGGCGGGTTCGGCTACACCTTC
NA,TRBJ2-2,TRBV27,NA,CASSFRPQGVENTGELFF,TGTGCCAGCAGTTTTCGACCACAGGGTGTTGAGAACACCGGGGAGCTGTTTTTT
NA,TRBJ2-5,TRBV13,NA,CASSLGERIQETQYF,TGTGCCAGCAGCTTAGGGGAGAGAATCCAAGAGACCCAGTACTTC
NA,TRBJ1-5,TRBV7-9,NA,CASSFGAGNQPQHF,TGTGCCAGCAGCTTTGGGGCGGGGAATCAGCCCCAGCATTTT
NA,TRBJ2-3,TRBV20-1,NA,CSAREATDTQYF,TGCAGTGCTAGAGAGGCAACAGATACGCAGTATTTT
NA,TRBJ2-3,TRBV7-9,TRBD1,CASSVLDRGDTQYF,TGTGCCAGCAGCGTATTGGACAGGGGGGATACGCAGTATTTT
NA,TRBJ2-1,TRBV29-1,TRBD2,CSVEGRTRYYEQFF,TGCAGCGTTGAAGGTAGGACTAGATATTATGAGCAGTTCTTC
NA,TRBJ2-2,TRBV27,NA,CASSWDLNTGELFF,TGTGCCAGCAGTTGGGACTTGAACACCGGGGAGCTGTTTTTT
NA,TRBJ2-7,TRBV28,TRBD2,CASSPPGLVYEQYF,TGTGCCAGCAGTCCCCCGGGACTAGTCTACGAGCAGTACTTC
NA,TRBJ2-3,TRBV29-1,TRBD1,CSVDDLPGQSTDTQYF,TGCAGCGTCGATGACCTTCCGGGACAGAGCACAGATACGCAGTATTTT
NA,TRBJ2-7,TRBV28,NA,CASSWSYEQYF,TGTGCCAGCAGTTGGTCCTACGAGCAGTACTTC
NA,TRBJ1-1,TRBV30,NA,CAWIPRWGEAFF,TGTGCCTGGATACCGAGATGGGGGGAAGCTTTCTTT
NA,TRBJ1-1,TRBV19,NA,CASSTASRGTEAFF,TGTGCCAGTAGTACGGCCAGTAGGGGCACTGAAGCTTTCTTT
NA,TRBJ1-2,TRBV12-3/TRBV12-4,NA,CASSLSWRARGYTF,TGTGCCAGCAGTTTATCTTGGAGGGCGCGTGGCTACACCTTC
NA,TRBJ1-1,TRBV18,NA,CASSPKLFDLNTEAFF,TGTGCCAGCTCACCTAAGCTCTTCGACCTGAACACTGAAGCTTTCTTT
NA,TRBJ1-2,TRBV25-1,NA,CASSDSASYGYTF,TGTGCCAGCAGTGATAGCGCCTCATATGGCTACACCTTC
NA,TRBJ1-5,TRBV20-1,NA,CSASWGDYQPQHF,TGCAGTGCCTCATGGGGGGATTATCAGCCCCAGCATTTT
NA,TRBJ1-1,TRBV5-4,NA,CASTLGGNTEAFF,TGTGCCAGCACCCTGGGGGGGAACACTGAAGCTTTCTTT
NA,TRBJ2-1,TRBV24-1,NA,CATSESRWGEQFF,TGTGCCACCAGTGAGAGTCGCTGGGGTGAGCAGTTCTTC
NA,TRBJ2-3,TRBV20-1,NA,CSATLDGTDTQYF,TGCAGTGCAACCTTGGACGGCACAGATACGCAGTATTTT
NA,TRBJ2-7,TRBV5-1,NA,CASSHSGTSSEQYF,TGCGCCAGCAGTCACTCCGGGACCTCGAGCGAGCAGTACTTC
NA,TRBJ2-7,TRBV7-9,TRBD1,CASSLDRGVSGEQYF,TGTGCCAGCAGCTTGGACAGGGGAGTATCGGGCGAGCAGTACTTC
NA,TRBJ1-5,TRBV23-1,NA,CASSQSDRGNQPQHF,TGCGCCAGCAGTCAATCGGACAGAGGCAATCAGCCCCAGCATTTT
NA,TRBJ1-1,TRBV6-2/TRBV6-3,TRBD1,CASRTQGALGPEAFF,TGTGCCAGCCGAACACAGGGGGCGCTCGGTCCTGAAGCTTTCTTT
NA,TRBJ2-7,TRBV2,NA,CASRDSSYEQYF,TGTGCCAGCAGGGACAGCTCCTACGAGCAGTACTTC
NA,TRBJ2-2,TRBV12-3/TRBV12-4,TRBD1,CASSWGRDRGPGELFF,TGTGCCAGCAGTTGGGGCCGGGACAGGGGGCCCGGGGAGCTGTTTTTT
NA,TRBJ1-1,TRBV5-4,NA,CASSSPGTPNTEAFF,TGTGCCAGCAGTTCTCCCGGGACACCTAACACTGAAGCTTTCTTT
once,TRBJ2-5,TRBV9,NA,CASSVYGGTLKETQYF,TGTGCCAGCAGCGTATACGGCGGGACCCTAAAAGAGACCCAGTACTTC
NA,TRBJ2-1,TRBV14,NA,CASSQNLALNNEQFF,TGTGCCAGCAGCCAAAACCTAGCGCTAAACAATGAGCAGTTCTTC
NA,TRBJ2-3,TRBV4-2,TRBD1,CASSQDWQGADTQYF,TGTGCCAGCAGCCAAGATTGGCAGGGGGCAGATACGCAGTATTTT
NA,TRBJ1-3,TRBV29-1,TRBD1,CSVERTGAGNTIYF,TGCAGCGTTGAGAGGACAGGGGCTGGAAACACCATATATTTT
NA,TRBJ2-2,TRBV5-4,TRBD1,CASSRGQGRGAGELFF,TGTGCCAGCAGTAGAGGACAGGGTCGTGGCGCCGGGGAGCTGTTTTTT
NA,TRBJ1-3,TRBV15,NA,CATSRDMRDGNTIYF,TGTGCCACCAGCAGAGATATGAGGGACGGAAACACCATATATTTT
NA,TRBJ2-3,TRBV6-4,NA,CASSLGSSSTDTQYF,TGTGCCAGCAGTCTCGGGAGTTCTAGCACAGATACGCAGTATTTT
NA,TRBJ1-4,TRBV5-6,NA,CASSIRDVTNEKLFF,TGTGCCAGCAGCATTCGGGACGTAACTAATGAAAAACTGTTTTTT
NA,TRBJ2-2,TRBV25-1,TRBD1,CASSLGGQLFPGELFF,TGTGCCAGCAGCTTAGGGGGACAGCTCTTCCCCGGGGAGCTGTTTTTT